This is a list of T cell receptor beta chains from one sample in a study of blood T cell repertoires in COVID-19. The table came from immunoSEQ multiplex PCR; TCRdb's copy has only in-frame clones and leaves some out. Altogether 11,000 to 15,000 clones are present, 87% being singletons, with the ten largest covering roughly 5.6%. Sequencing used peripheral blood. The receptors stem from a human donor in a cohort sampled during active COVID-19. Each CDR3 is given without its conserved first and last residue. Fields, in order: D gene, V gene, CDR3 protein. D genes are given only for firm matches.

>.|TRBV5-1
ASSEERRSYNEQF
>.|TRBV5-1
ASSLGPGNTEAF
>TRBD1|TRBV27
ASMGTGQGLSYNEQF
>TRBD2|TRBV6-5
ASSYSGTSGLETQY
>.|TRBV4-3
ASSQLSGSTDTQY
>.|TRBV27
ASSLRGFMAGELF
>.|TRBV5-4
ASSQTGHLNEQF
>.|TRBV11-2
ASSPGDYEQY
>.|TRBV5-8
ASSGGIPRAGELF
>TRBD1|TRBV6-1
ASSDGQGNGYT
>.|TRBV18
ASSPVGGVIQY